The 27 T cell receptor beta chains below all came from one sample that was sequenced in a study of control samples from healthy donors and cancer patients. Repertoires were generated with immunoSEQ multiplex PCR, while TCRdb's copy carries only in-frame clones and drops some. The sample has approximately 70,000 clones, more than 75% seen once. The sequenced sample was blood. The receptors here all came from a man aged 50-60 years in good health.

The rearrangement links TRBV5-6 to TRBJ2-5, with 8 bases lining up with TRBD1. V dropped 4 bases and J dropped 0; count of bases not matched to a gene: 11. The CDR3 has 17 amino acids. The germline V gene encodes CDR1 SGHDT and CDR2 YYEEEE. CDR3 DNA: TGTGCCAGCAGCCCGATTTTTAGGACAGGGAACCAAGAGACCCAGTACTTC. It is translated as CASSPIFRTGNQETQYF.

The V gene is TRBV4-1, the J gene TRBJ2-4, with TRBD2 matching 12 bases. The CDR3 spans 19 residues. The germline V gene has CDR1 MGHRA and CDR2 YSYEKL. The V gene end was trimmed by 3 bases and the J gene end by 7 bases; junction bases not matched to a gene: 16. The CDR3 DNA reads as TGCGCCAGCAGCCACCAGGGGGGACTAGCGGGTTACGGGTTGAACATTCAGTACTTC. Translation: CASSHQGGLAGYGLNIQYF.

V gene TRBV4-1 combines with J gene TRBJ2-1; the match to TRBD1 covers 8 bases. With V trimmed by 1 base and J by 9 bases, 5 bases remained unmatched. CDR1 MGHRA and CDR2 YSYEKL come from the germline V gene. The CDR3 is made up of 14 amino acids. DNA of the CDR3: TGCGCCAGCAGCCAAGCGGCAGGGGGCGGTGAGCAGTTCTTC. Amino acid sequence: CASSQAAGGGEQFF.

CDR3 sequence (DNA): TGTGCCAGCAGGGGGACCCCGTTCGCACCGGACACAGATACGCAGTATTTT. It encodes CASRGTPFAPDTDTQYF. The rearrangement links TRBV2 to TRBJ2-3; D possibly matches TRBD1 or TRBD2 (5 bases each). V lost 6 bases and J lost 2, with 21 bases in between. The CDR3 contains 17 residues. Germline V gives CDR1 SNHLY, CDR2 FYNNEI. The whole variable domain, remainder taken from reference TRBV2 and TRBJ2-3, is EPEVTQTPSHQVTQMGQEVILRCVPISNHLYFYWYRQILGQKVEFLVSFYNNEISEKSEIFDDQFSVERPDGSNFTLKIRSTKLEDSAMYFCASRGTPFAPDTDTQYFGPGTRLTVL.

The chain has TRBV5-4 and TRBJ2-1; D unresolved. The V gene's germline CDR1 is SGHNT and CDR2 YYREEE (reference sequence). CDR3 length: 15 residues. V gave up 0 bases and J gave up 8 bases, with 15 bases separating them. CDR3 sequence reads: CASSLVLGQVDEQFF. The CDR3 DNA reads as TGTGCCAGCAGCTTGGTTTTAGGTCAGGTCGATGAGCAGTTCTTC.

This sequence joins TRBV7-2 and TRBJ2-5; D remains ambiguous. From germline, CDR1 is SGHTA and CDR2 FQGNSA. V lost 1 base, J lost 3 bases, and 6 bases lay in between. This CDR3 is built from 13 residues. The CDR3 sequence is CASSLVGEETQYF. The DNA of the CDR3 is TGTGCCAGCAGCTTAGTTGGGGAAGAGACCCAGTACTTC.

The chain carries TRBV5-1 and TRBJ2-5; no definite D call. The CDR3 loop spans 14 amino acids. Trimming left V 1 base short and J 4 bases short, with 11 bases between. Germline lookup yields CDR1 SGHRS and CDR2 YFSETQ. The CDR3 here is CASSLNLKLETQYF. The DNA for the CDR3 is TGCGCCAGCAGCTTGAACCTCAAGCTAGAGACCCAGTACTTC.

The chain couples TRBV9 to TRBJ2-2; no clear D. The CDR3 consists of 16 residues. Per the germline V gene, CDR1 is SGDLS and CDR2 is YYNGEE. The germline V and J ends were trimmed by 0 bases and 0 bases, with 9 bases remaining between them. CDR3 residues: CASSVAGFANTGELFF. The CDR3 DNA reads TGTGCCAGCAGCGTAGCAGGTTTTGCGAACACCGGGGAGCTGTTTTTT.

The V and J genes are TRBV29-1 and TRBJ2-7, with D unclear. Germline V gene lookup returns CDR1 SQVTM and CDR2 ANQGSEA. V lost 7 bases and J 0 bases, leaving 13 bases between the germline ends. The CDR3 is made up of 13 amino acids. The CDR3 region is CSATARSSYEQYF. CDR3 DNA sequence: TGCAGCGCCACGGCCCGTAGCTCCTACGAGCAGTACTTC.

This clone was observed a handful of times. The chain is built from TRBV28 and TRBJ2-7, with 9 bases lining up with TRBD2. Trimming took 2 bases from V and 4 from J; bases not matched to a gene: 3. Germline loops: CDR1 MDHEN, CDR2 SYDVKM. This CDR3 spans 14 amino acids. The DNA for the CDR3 is TGTGCCAGCAGTTTAGCGGGAGGGCCGTACGAGCAGTACTTC. It encodes CASSLAGGPYEQYF.

The chain uses TRBV7-9 and TRBJ2-7, with 8 bases aligning to TRBD1. V lost 5 bases and J lost 6; bases outside the gene matches: 9. The germline V gene encodes CDR1 SEHNR and CDR2 FQNEAQ (reference sequence). The CDR3 has 14 residues. CDR3 nucleotides: TGTGCCAGCAGCCCCCGGACAGGGCGATCCGAGCAGTACTTC. Translation: CASSPRTGRSEQYF.

This sequence joins TRBV28 and TRBJ1-2, with D uncertain. This CDR3 contains 14 residues. Per the germline V gene, CDR1 is MDHEN and CDR2 is SYDVKM. V dropped 5 bases and J dropped 8 bases, with 18 bases sitting between them. The CDR3 region is CASSTRVLRRGYTF. Written as DNA, the CDR3 is TGTGCCAGCAGTACGCGGGTCCTAAGAAGGGGCTACACCTTC.

This chain joins TRBV6-5 and TRBJ2-7; 10 bases map to TRBD1. The CDR3 extends over 14 amino acids. Per the germline V gene, CDR1 is MNHEY and CDR2 is SVGAGI. V dropped 4 bases and J dropped 4; count of bases not matched to a gene: 4. The CDR3 DNA follows: TGTGCCAGCAGTTTGCAGGACAGGGGGTACGAGCAGTACTTC. Protein sequence: CASSLQDRGYEQYF.

The rearrangement joins TRBV14 to TRBJ2-1; D is unresolved. This CDR3 has 15 amino acids. V dropped 1 base and J dropped 7 bases, with 14 bases sitting between them. CDR1 SGHDN and CDR2 FVKESK come from the germline V gene. The CDR3 sequence: CASSQGYSKVNEQFF. The CDR3 DNA reads TGTGCCAGCAGCCAAGGGTATTCAAAAGTAAATGAGCAGTTCTTC.

J is TRBJ2-1 and V is TRBV2, with D possibly TRBD1 on 6 matching bases. V gave up 4 bases and J gave up 2 bases, with 12 bases separating them. Germline V CDR1 and CDR2: SNHLY, FYNNEI. The CDR3 contains 15 residues. The chain's CDR3 is CASSGSGAAYNEQFF. For the CDR3, the DNA is TGTGCCAGCAGTGGATCAGGGGCGGCCTACAATGAGCAGTTCTTC.

This rearrangement joins TRBV3-1 (or the pseudogene TRBV3-2) to TRBJ1-1; possibly TRBD1 for D (6 bases). Trimming removed 4 bases at V and 1 base at J, with 10 bases between. Germline CDR1 LGHDT, CDR2 YNNKEL (reference sequence). CDR3 length: 14 amino acids. CDR3 amino acids: CASSPRDKNTEAFF. CDR3 DNA sequence: TGTGCCAGCAGCCCCCGGGACAAGAACACTGAAGCTTTCTTT.

The J gene is TRBJ2-7, the V gene TRBV6-2 or TRBV6-3; 10 bases line up with TRBD1. Losses at the gene ends were 5 bases for V and 5 bases for J; bases not matched to a gene: 6. The CDR3 contains 14 residues. Per the germline V gene, CDR1 is MNHEY and CDR2 is SVGEGT. CDR3 region: CASSETGGFHEQYF. DNA of the CDR3: TGTGCCAGCAGTGAGACAGGGGGCTTCCACGAGCAGTACTTC.

The gene calls are TRBV7-8 and TRBJ2-7, with a weak D call TRBD2 (7 bases). V was shortened by 5 bases and J by 3 bases, with 11 bases between the two germline ends. The CDR3 contains 13 residues. Germline V gene sequence: CDR1 SGHVS, CDR2 FQNEAQ. The CDR3 sequence is CASSLRGGYEQYF. The DNA of the CDR3 is TGTGCCAGCAGCCTAAGGGGGGGCTACGAGCAGTACTTC.

CDR3: CATSDSAVGSYEQYF. CDR3 sequence (DNA): TGTGCCACCAGTGATTCGGCGGTTGGCTCCTACGAGCAGTACTTC. The chain joins TRBV24-1 to TRBJ2-7, with no clear D. Trimming took 2 bases from V and 0 from J, leaving 10 bases between them. The CDR3 runs 15 residues. Germline values: CDR1 KGHDR, CDR2 SFDVKD.

The genes are TRBV24-1 and TRBJ1-2; D is undetermined. Germline V CDR1 and CDR2: KGHDR, SFDVKD. Deletions cut 9 bases from V and 0 bases from J, with 13 bases between. The CDR3 length is 14 residues. CDR3: CATGDSRTNYGYTF. The CDR3 nucleotides are TGTGCCACCGGGGATTCCAGAACTAACTATGGCTACACCTTC.

The V gene is TRBV6-6, the J gene TRBJ1-3; unclear D gene. Trimming removed 3 bases at V and 8 bases at J, with 5 bases between. The CDR3 contains 11 residues. Germline values: CDR1 MNHNY, CDR2 SVGAGI (reference sequence). This CDR3 is CASSYLDTIYF. In nucleotides, the CDR3 is TGTGCCAGCAGTTATTTGGACACCATATATTTT.

CDR3 in amino acids: CASSYVESNQPQHF. DNA for the CDR3: TGTGCCAGCAGTTATGTGGAGTCCAATCAGCCCCAGCATTTT. This chain uses TRBV6-2 or TRBV6-3 with TRBJ1-5; D is undetermined. The germline V gene encodes CDR1 MNHEY and CDR2 SVGEGT. The CDR3 has 14 amino acids. Trimming pared 3 bases from V and 3 bases from J, leaving 9 bases between.

This chain uses TRBV27 with TRBJ2-1; TRBD2 is a possible D gene (6 bases). Trimming cost V 5 bases and J 3 bases, with 14 bases left between them. The CDR3 contains 15 residues. The germline CDR1 and CDR2 sequences are MNHEY and SMNVEV (reference sequence). The CDR3: CASSPSSGYYNEQFF. CDR3 DNA sequence: TGTGCCAGCAGTCCCAGCAGCGGGTACTACAATGAGCAGTTCTTC.

J is TRBJ1-5 and V is TRBV6-2 or TRBV6-3; no reliable D call. The CDR3 sequence is 17 residues long. Trimming removed 0 bases from V and 1 base from J, with 13 bases in between. Germline V lookup: CDR1 MNHEY, CDR2 SVGEGT. CDR3 bases: TGTGCCAGCAGTTACTCGGGCCAGACCCTAAGCAATCAGCCCCAGCATTTT. This codes for CASSYSGQTLSNQPQHF.

The rearrangement links TRBV15 to TRBJ2-1; 9 nucleotides align to TRBD2. Germline values: CDR1 LNHNV, CDR2 YYDKDF (reference sequence). This CDR3 comprises 16 residues. The ends lost 2 bases at V and 5 bases at J; junction bases unmatched: 7. In DNA form, the CDR3 reads TGTGCCACCAGCAGACGAGCGGGAGGTAGCCACAATGAGCAGTTCTTC. Protein: CATSRRAGGSHNEQFF.

The V gene is TRBV5-4, the J gene TRBJ2-7, with 10 bases matching TRBD1. The trim removed 3 bases at V and 6 bases at J, leaving 9 bases unmatched. Germline lookup yields CDR1 SGHNT and CDR2 YYREEE (reference sequence). The CDR3 spans 15 residues. The CDR3 coding sequence is TGTGCCAGCAGCTGGGGGACAGGGGACCTTTCCGAGCAGTACTTC. This gives the protein CASSWGTGDLSEQYF. Drawing the rest from reference TRBV5-4 and TRBJ2-7, the complete variable domain is ETGVTQSPTHLIKTRGQQVTLRCSSQSGHNTVSWYQQALGQGPQFIFQYYREEENGRGNFPPRFSGLQFPNYSSELNVNALELDDSALYLCASSWGTGDLSEQYFGPGTRLTVT.

The CDR3 protein is CASSDETEFYGYTF. CDR3 in DNA: TGTGCCAGCAGTGATGAGACTGAGTTCTATGGCTACACCTTC. The chain employs TRBV2 and TRBJ1-2, with D unresolved. Deletions cut 3 bases from V and 4 bases from J, with 12 bases between. This CDR3 has 14 residues. The germline V gene has CDR1 SNHLY and CDR2 FYNNEI. Based on the CDR3 plus reference TRBV2 and TRBJ1-2, the full variable domain is EPEVTQTPSHQVTQMGQEVILRCVPISNHLYFYWYRQILGQKVEFLVSFYNNEISEKSEIFDDQFSVERPDGSNFTLKIRSTKLEDSAMYFCASSDETEFYGYTFGSGTRLTVV.